Listed below are T cell receptor beta chains from one sample, sequenced in a study of post-analysis software for immune sequencing data. TCRdb ran MiXCR on the PCR reads and lists one entry per CDR3 protein. The repertoire has 800,000 to 950,000 distinct CDR3 sequences, about 50% of them found once; the top ten carry 4.6%. The sample taken for sequencing was blood. The origin of the receptors is a girl under 18 with multiple sclerosis. Both conserved end residues are part of each CDR3. A D gene is named only where the DNA matches it firmly. Clone size is given for some rows only: seen once, a few or many times, or a class if the clone is expanded.

D	V	size	J	CDR3	DNA
NA	TRBV13	NA	TRBJ2-7	CASSRLQVSSYEQYF	TGTGCCAGCAGCCGATTGCAGGTTAGCTCCTACGAGCAGTACTTC
NA	TRBV9	few	TRBJ2-5	CASSVVADLQETQYF	TGTGCCAGCAGCGTAGTGGCCGACCTCCAAGAGACCCAGTACTTC
NA	TRBV5-1	few	TRBJ1-2	CASSIEGGFYGYTF	TGCGCCAGCAGCATCGAGGGCGGTTTCTATGGCTACACCTTC
NA	TRBV27	few	TRBJ1-5	CASSTTRGQGNQPQHF	TGTGCCAGCAGTACCACCCGCGGGCAGGGGAATCAGCCCCAGCATTTT
NA	TRBV6-2/TRBV6-3	few	TRBJ2-7	CASSHHGQLYEQYF	TGTGCCAGCAGCCACCACGGACAGCTCTACGAGCAGTACTTC
NA	TRBV5-5	NA	TRBJ2-1	CASSLDKSSYNEQFF	TGTGCCAGCAGCCTTGACAAGAGCTCCTACAATGAGCAGTTCTTC
NA	TRBV29-1	NA	TRBJ2-5	CSVALGRETQYF	TGCAGCGTTGCTCTGGGCCGGGAGACCCAGTACTTC
NA	TRBV7-3	NA	TRBJ2-7	CASSLTSGGRSHYEQYF	TGTGCCAGCAGCTTAACTTCTGGGGGCAGGTCCCACTACGAGCAGTACTTC
NA	TRBV27	NA	TRBJ2-3	CASSRGTRTDTQYF	TGTGCCAGCAGCCGGGGGACCCGCACAGATACGCAGTATTTT
NA	TRBV27	many	TRBJ2-3	CASSEASDTQYF	TGTGCCAGCAGTGAGGCCTCAGATACGCAGTATTTT
NA	TRBV20-1	NA	TRBJ1-2	CSAVEGPGDYGHTF	TGCAGTGCTGTGGAGGGACCAGGGGACTATGGCCACACCTTC
TRBD1	TRBV6-6	NA	TRBJ1-2	CASRPGQGINGYTF	TGTGCCAGCAGACCGGGACAGGGGATAAATGGCTACACCTTC
TRBD1	TRBV5-6	NA	TRBJ2-7	CASSLEDRGFYEQYF	TGTGCCAGCAGCTTGGAGGACAGGGGGTTTTACGAGCAGTACTTC
TRBD1	TRBV4-1	NA	TRBJ1-2	CASSPDDRAFYGYTF	TGCGCCAGCAGCCCAGACGACAGGGCGTTCTATGGCTACACCTTC
TRBD1	TRBV19	NA	TRBJ1-6	CASSIAGTGDSPLHF	TGTGCCAGTAGTATAGCAGGCACAGGGGATTCACCCCTCCACTTT
TRBD2	TRBV7-9	few	TRBJ2-3	CASSPLAGARKYGTDTQYF	TGTGCCAGCAGCCCTCTAGCGGGAGCACGAAAGTACGGTACAGATACGCAGTATTTT
TRBD2	TRBV5-5	few	TRBJ2-1	CASTSMWQGVLAGPNEQFF	TGTGCCAGCACCTCGATGTGGCAGGGGGTACTAGCGGGGCCCAATGAGCAGTTCTTC
TRBD2	TRBV7-2	NA	TRBJ2-6	CASSMTSGGSYSGANVLTF	TGTGCCAGCAGCATGACTAGCGGGGGGTCCTACTCTGGGGCCAACGTCCTGACTTTC
NA	TRBV14	few	TRBJ2-7	CASSPVSSYNEQYF	TGTGCCAGCAGCCCAGTAAGCTCCTACAATGAGCAGTACTTC
NA	TRBV6-2/TRBV6-3	few	TRBJ2-7	CASSYSGGGIYEQYF	TGTGCCAGCAGTTACTCGGGCGGGGGCATATACGAGCAGTACTTC
NA	TRBV5-6	NA	TRBJ2-7	CASSCRVAPYEQYF	TGTGCCAGCAGCTGTAGGGTCGCTCCCTACGAGCAGTACTTC
TRBD1	TRBV7-2	NA	TRBJ1-5	CASSRDRVYSNQPQHF	TGTGCCAGCAGCCGGGACAGGGTTTATAGCAATCAGCCCCAGCATTTT
TRBD1	TRBV29-1	NA	TRBJ1-2	CSAWTGGDGYTF	TGCAGCGCCTGGACAGGGGGCGATGGCTACACCTTC
NA	TRBV20-1	NA	TRBJ1-2	CSAPKGANYGYTF	TGCAGTGCCCCGAAGGGAGCTAACTATGGCTACACCTTC
TRBD2	TRBV5-1	NA	TRBJ2-1	CASSWGLAPNEQFF	TGCGCCAGCAGCTGGGGACTAGCCCCCAATGAGCAGTTCTTC
TRBD1	TRBV6-6	NA	TRBJ1-2	CASINTDRLSRYGYTF	TGTGCCAGCATCAACACGGACAGGCTTTCTCGGTATGGCTACACCTTC
TRBD1	TRBV12-3/TRBV12-4	few	TRBJ2-7	CASSLGDRVGSYEQYF	TGTGCCAGCAGTTTGGGTGACAGGGTGGGCTCCTACGAGCAGTACTTC
NA	TRBV6-1	few	TRBJ1-5	CASSGLGGAGNQPQHF	TGTGCCAGCAGTGGACTAGGGGGGGCCGGGAATCAGCCCCAGCATTTT
TRBD2	TRBV7-9	few	TRBJ2-5	CASSLAGGPDETQYF	TGTGCCAGCAGTCTAGCGGGAGGGCCTGATGAGACCCAGTACTTC
TRBD1	TRBV6-5	NA	TRBJ1-2	CASSRDSKYGYTF	TGTGCCAGCAGTAGGGACAGCAAATATGGCTACACCTTC
TRBD1	TRBV7-8	NA	TRBJ2-5	CASSLGRGSQETRYF	TGTGCCAGCAGCTTAGGCAGGGGGTCGCAAGAGACCCGGTACTTC
NA	TRBV10-3	few	TRBJ2-3	CAISESVSEGDTQYF	TGTGCCATCAGTGAGTCGGTTAGCGAGGGCGATACGCAGTATTTT
TRBD1	TRBV29-1	many	TRBJ2-6	CSVRDRFSSGANVLTF	TGCAGCGTGAGGGACAGGTTTTCGTCTGGGGCCAACGTCCTGACTTTC
NA	TRBV20-1	NA	TRBJ2-7	CSARGRLDDEQYF	TGCAGTGCTAGGGGCCGACTAGATGACGAGCAGTACTTC
TRBD2	TRBV14	NA	TRBJ2-1	CASSQAHGSSGRIQFF	TGTGCCAGCAGCCAAGCTCATGGGTCTAGCGGGAGGATCCAGTTCTTC
TRBD1	TRBV14	NA	TRBJ2-7	CASSLDRVDEQYF	TGTGCCAGCAGTCTGGACAGGGTAGACGAGCAGTACTTC
TRBD1	TRBV11-2	NA	TRBJ2-5	CASSFRGQTLQETQYF	TGTGCCAGCAGCTTCAGGGGACAGACACTACAAGAGACCCAGTACTTC
NA	TRBV7-3	NA	TRBJ2-3	CASSAASPADTQYF	TGTGCCAGCAGCGCGGCCTCCCCGGCAGATACGCAGTATTTT
NA	TRBV12-3/TRBV12-4	NA	TRBJ2-4	CASRRQGGLAKNIQYF	TGTGCCAGCAGAAGACAGGGAGGCCTCGCCAAAAACATTCAGTACTTC
TRBD2	TRBV10-3	NA	TRBJ2-5	CAISSTSGRDSQETQHF	TGTGCCATCAGCTCGACTAGCGGGAGGGACTCCCAAGAGACCCAGCACTTC
TRBD2	TRBV6-2/TRBV6-3	NA	TRBJ2-1	CASRPSRVGLVPFGQFF	TGTGCCAGCAGACCCTCCCGTGTGGGACTAGTTCCGTTTGGGCAGTTCTTC
TRBD1	TRBV6-5	NA	TRBJ1-2	CASSSGSGGYGYTF	TGTGCCAGCAGTTCGGGATCAGGGGGCTATGGCTACACCTTC
NA	TRBV21-1	NA	TRBJ2-7	CASSGTQGGDGYEQYF	TGTGCCAGCAGCGGGACACAGGGAGGGGATGGCTACGAGCAGTACTTC
TRBD2	TRBV6-5	NA	TRBJ2-3	CASSYSSGGPADTQYF	TGTGCCAGCAGTTACTCGTCGGGAGGGCCAGCAGATACGCAGTATTTT
TRBD2	TRBV3-1	few	TRBJ2-7	CASSQSILAGVFDEQYF	TGTGCCAGCAGCCAATCCATACTAGCGGGAGTCTTCGACGAGCAGTACTTC
NA	TRBV25-1	NA	TRBJ2-7	CASSDGSHEQYF	TGTGCCAGCAGTGATGGTTCCCACGAGCAGTACTTC
NA	TRBV12-3/TRBV12-4	NA	TRBJ2-5	CASSLKGSGGETQYF	TGTGCCAGCAGTTTAAAAGGTAGCGGTGGCGAGACCCAGTACTTC
NA	TRBV6-2/TRBV6-3	NA	TRBJ2-7	CASSYNVYEQYF	TGTGCCAGCAGTTACAATGTTTACGAGCAGTACTTC
NA	TRBV7-3	few	TRBJ1-2	CASSPIGIDYGYTF	TGTGCCAGCAGCCCGATAGGGATCGACTATGGCTACACCTTC